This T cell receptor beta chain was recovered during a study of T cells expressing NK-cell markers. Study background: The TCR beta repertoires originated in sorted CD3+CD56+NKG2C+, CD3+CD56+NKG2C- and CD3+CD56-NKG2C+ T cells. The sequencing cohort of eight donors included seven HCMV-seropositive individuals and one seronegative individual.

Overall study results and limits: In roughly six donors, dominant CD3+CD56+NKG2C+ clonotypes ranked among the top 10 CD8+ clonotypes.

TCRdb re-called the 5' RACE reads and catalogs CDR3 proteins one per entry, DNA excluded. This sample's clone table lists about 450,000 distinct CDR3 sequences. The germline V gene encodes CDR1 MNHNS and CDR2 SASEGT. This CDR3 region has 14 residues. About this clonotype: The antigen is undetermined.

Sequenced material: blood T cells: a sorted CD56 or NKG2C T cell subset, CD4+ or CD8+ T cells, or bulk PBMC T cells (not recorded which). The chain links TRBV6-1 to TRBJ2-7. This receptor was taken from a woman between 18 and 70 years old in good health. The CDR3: CASSGSGGTYEQYF.